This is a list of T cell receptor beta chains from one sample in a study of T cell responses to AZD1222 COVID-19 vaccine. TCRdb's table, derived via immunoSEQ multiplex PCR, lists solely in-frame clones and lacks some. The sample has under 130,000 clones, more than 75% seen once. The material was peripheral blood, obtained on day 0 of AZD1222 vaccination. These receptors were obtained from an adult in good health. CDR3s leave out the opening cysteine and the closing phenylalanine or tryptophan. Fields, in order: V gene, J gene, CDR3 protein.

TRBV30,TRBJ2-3,AWSVRVGTQY
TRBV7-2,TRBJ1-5,ASSLGHSNQPQH
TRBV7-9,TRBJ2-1,ASSLAPSGTNRQF
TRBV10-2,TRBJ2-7,ASSTQGARNEQY
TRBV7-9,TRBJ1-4,ASSLAAGVDEKLF
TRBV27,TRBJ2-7,ASSFGQGDYEQY
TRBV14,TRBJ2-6,ASSQPLGGANVLT
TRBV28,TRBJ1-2,ASSSGQTGGYT
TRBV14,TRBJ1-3,ASSQGQVRRNTIY
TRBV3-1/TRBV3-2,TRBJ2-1,ASSQGGTSSNEQF
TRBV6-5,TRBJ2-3,ASSYSMASSTDTQY
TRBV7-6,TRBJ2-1,ASSSIAGGSYNEQF
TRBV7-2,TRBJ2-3,ASSPQVQLDTQY
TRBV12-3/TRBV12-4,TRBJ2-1,ASSFWGAKMF
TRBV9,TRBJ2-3,ASGRDYSADTQY
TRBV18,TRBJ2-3,ASSPRGSRFTDTQY
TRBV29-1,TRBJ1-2,SGGGQGYGYT
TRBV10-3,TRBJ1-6,AISEAEAPLH
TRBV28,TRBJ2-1,ASSLGRRRRYNEQF
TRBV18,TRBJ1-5,ASSSETGFGQPQH
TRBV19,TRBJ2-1,ASSTTGDPYNEQF
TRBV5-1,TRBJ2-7,ASSLSAGVYYEQY
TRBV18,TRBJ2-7,ASSPMGPSYEQY
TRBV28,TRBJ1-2,ASSFESSRRSIP
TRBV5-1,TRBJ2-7,ASSTTARDRWY
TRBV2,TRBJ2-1,ASSEITGGGNEQF
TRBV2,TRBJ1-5,ASSGGDRGGPQH
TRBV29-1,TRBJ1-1,SVNGQNTEAF
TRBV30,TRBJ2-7,ACGRDRLSYEQY
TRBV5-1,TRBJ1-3,ASSLAQAGNTIY
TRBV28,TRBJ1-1,ASSSGQGHTEAF
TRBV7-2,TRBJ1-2,ASARGIGYGYT
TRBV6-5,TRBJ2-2,AHGGTGTGELF
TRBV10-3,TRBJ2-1,AIREDTTDEQF